Detailed here is one T cell receptor beta chain. This clone appeared a few times. No cognate antigen has been identified for it. There are no base qualities to consult, and no much larger clone falls within one base. Per the publication, the time point label means: baseline before oral tofacitinib. From alopecia areata patients, peripheral blood was collected along with lesional scalp punch biopsies. PBMCs were separated by density centrifugation and stained for CD3, CD4 and CD8, after which CD4+ and CD8+ T cells were sorted on a FACSAria. Libraries came from the immunoSEQ multiplex PCR assay. RNA was extracted from all samples and reverse transcribed into cDNA as template for TCR sequencing. SuperScript III was used for first-strand cDNA synthesis, primed with a 2:1 mix of oligo-dT and random hexamers. A synthetic immune receptor repertoire was used to measure amplification bias, and any remaining bias was corrected computationally. The source study handled its data this way. After raw reads were preprocessed to remove errors, the CDR3 was defined following IMGT conventions as running from the conserved cysteine to phenylalanine. Clonality was computed by normalizing Shannon entropy by log2 of the number of productive unique TCRs and subtracting the result from 1. Scalp TCRbeta sequences were cross-referenced with sorted blood CD4 and CD8 repertoires so that the CD4 or CD8 identity of scalp clones could be inferred. TCRdb carries this immuneACCESS record with in-frame sequences only. Its versions omit some clonotypes, under half of them owing to an unresolved V gene in the studies checked, with the rest unexplained. Clonal size and the V and J genes are those of that table, whereas D and trimming came from the DNA. In all, the sample holds about 130,000 clones, and roughly 61% of those were seen once. The top ten constitute under 6.5% of the sample.

This specimen belongs to a study of CD8+ T cells in alopecia areata (dated by TCRdb to the late 2010s). For the study in its entirety: The treated patients took part in an open-label pilot trial in which moderate-to-severe alopecia areata was treated with oral tofacitinib at 5 to 10 mg twice daily. Tofacitinib was given for 6 to 18 months, followed by 6 months of follow-up off drug to assess delayed response and recurrence. In both human patients and the C3H/HeJ mouse model, the study applied high-throughput TCRbeta sequencing to look at T cell clonal expansion in alopecia areata. In humans, TCRbeta sequencing was performed on scalp tissue and on sorted CD4+ and CD8+ peripheral blood T cells from healthy controls and from patients with patchy or totalis/universalis alopecia areata. Patients on tofacitinib were biopsied at baseline and after 4 and 24 weeks of treatment, and several of the patients also had a later scalp biopsy. Scalp clonality was compared among normal scalp (n=4), patchy alopecia areata scalp (n=8), and alopecia totalis/universalis scalp (n=8). RNA came from the PAXgene miRNA kit for fixed scalp, the miRNeasy kit for PBMCs, and the RNeasy kit for mouse skin. TCRbeta CDR3 regions were amplified by immunoSEQ multiplex PCR with 35 Vbeta forward and 13 Jbeta reverse primers. Broader findings and caveats from the paper: Shared TCR sequences between patients were less evident than in mice, which may be partly attributable to HLA diversity in the patient population. Unlike mouse skin, where gammadelta T cells dominate, normal human skin contains resident alphabeta T cells that get sequenced too, which complicates analysis of the scalp TCR repertoire. Higher clonality and more expanded CD8+ clones were observed in lesional scalp than in normal scalp, particularly in alopecia totalis/universalis, a finding suggestive of antigenic drive.

Trimming accounts for 6 bases at V and 5 bases at J, while the number of junction bases matched to no gene is 6. For CDR1 and CDR2, the germline V gene (reference sequence) lists MNHNY and SVGAGI. Counted from cysteine to phenylalanine, this CDR3 has 13 amino acids. Only the CDR3 part of the read is kept: 39 bases, read in frame from the first base. The sequencing here drew on CD4+ T cells sorted from blood, taken at week 0. The TCR was taken from a human donor with alopecia areata. The chain joins TRBV6-6 to TRBJ2-5, with 7 central nucleotides matching TRBD2. The sequenced DNA: TGTGCCAGCAGGGACTGGGGGGGTGAGACCCAGTACTTC. Its amino acids are CASRDWGGETQYF.